The 3 T cell receptor beta chains below all came from one sample that was sequenced in a study of blood T cell repertoires in COVID-19. Data came from immunoSEQ multiplex PCR; TCRdb stores just in-frame clones and leaves some out. This table has around 400,000 clones, nearly 90% appearing once. The sample was PBMCs or T cells enriched from blood (not recorded which). These TCRs come from a woman aged 25 to 39 who had recovered from COVID-19.

The V call is TRBV19, the J call TRBJ1-5; TRBD1 is a possible D gene (6 bases). The CDR3 spans 14 residues. CDR1 is LNHDA and CDR2 is SQIVND in the germline V gene (reference sequence). V lost 5 bases, J lost 5 bases, and 13 bases lay in between. CDR3 nucleotide sequence: TGTGCCAGTAGTCCTACAGGGTCTGATCAGCCCCAGCATTTT. The encoded protein is CASSPTGSDQPQHF.

The J gene is TRBJ1-2, the V gene TRBV6-5; D possibly corresponds to TRBD1 (6 bases). Germline V gene lookup returns CDR1 MNHEY and CDR2 SVGAGI. V lost 8 bases and J lost 6, with 16 bases in between. This CDR3 is built from 13 residues. CDR3 nucleotides: TGTGCCAGCCTCAGGGGAAAGGGAAATGGCTACACCTTC. It is translated as CASLRGKGNGYTF.

For this clone: Other DNA sequences in the sample encode the same CDR3. V usage is TRBV27 and J usage is TRBJ2-3; D might be TRBD1 (5 bases). This CDR3 spans 13 amino acids. Deletions cut 5 bases from V and 6 bases from J, with 12 bases between. Per germline, CDR1 MNHEY and CDR2 SMNVEV (reference sequence). The CDR3 region has the DNA TGTGCCAGCAGTCTCAGGGAAGGGGATACGCAGTATTTT. Its protein product is CASSLREGDTQYF.